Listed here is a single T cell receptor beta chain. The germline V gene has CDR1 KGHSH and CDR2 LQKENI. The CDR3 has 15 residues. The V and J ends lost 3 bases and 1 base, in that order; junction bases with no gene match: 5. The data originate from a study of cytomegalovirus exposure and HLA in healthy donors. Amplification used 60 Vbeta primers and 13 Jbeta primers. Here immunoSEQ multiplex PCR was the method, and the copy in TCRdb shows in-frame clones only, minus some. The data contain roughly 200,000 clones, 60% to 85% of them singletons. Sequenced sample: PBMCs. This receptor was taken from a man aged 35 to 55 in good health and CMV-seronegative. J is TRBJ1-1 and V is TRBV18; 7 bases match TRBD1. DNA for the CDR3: TGTGCCAGCTCACCGGGACAGCCGAGGAACACTGAAGCTTTCTTT. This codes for CASSPGQPRNTEAFF.